This T cell receptor (beta chain) was captured in a study of T cells in localized non-small cell lung cancer. General study results and limits: Only one tumor region was sequenced, so heterogeneity remains possible. The highest T cell clonality was in uninvolved adjacent lung, above tumor.

TCRdb's copy holds only in-frame clones and misses some; the assay was immunoSEQ multiplex PCR. The repertoire holds 2,000 or so clones, with 40% to 50% as singletons. This clone was observed a few times. Its matching antigen is unknown. The CDR3 covers 15 residues. V shed 4 bases and J shed 1 base, with 13 bases lying between them. Germline assignment: CDR1 SNHLY and CDR2 FYNNEI. The chain recombines TRBV2 with TRBJ1-1; maybe TRBD1 (5 bases). This material consisted of lung tumor tissue, taken before any cancer treatment. The source of this sequence is a male donor aged 60 or over with stage II lung adenocarcinoma. The CDR3 region has the DNA TGTGCCAGCAGTGTTATTGAGGGGTGGAACACTGAAGCTTTCTTT. This gives the protein CASSVIEGWNTEAFF.